This TCR beta chain was recorded in a study of T cell responses to AZD1222 COVID-19 vaccine (dated by TCRdb to 2020 to 2022). For context, the study as a whole: TCR sequencing was performed for more than 230 trial participants, of whom some 200 were given two doses of AZD1222 and around 25 were given two doses of MenACWY control vaccine. Enrollment into the trials was organized by age into subgroups of 18-55, 56-69 and 70-plus years, and those subgroups contained about 160, 30 and 59 TCR-sequenced participants, respectively.

V lost 8 bases and J lost 8 bases, and the count of bases not matched to a germline gene is 10. Measured from the cysteine to the phenylalanine, the CDR3 is 15 residues long. Only the CDR3 part of the read is kept: 45 bases, read in frame from the first base. The germline V gene gives CDR1 as LGHNA and CDR2 as YNFKEQ. According to the study, the label for this sample's time point signals: baseline before first vaccination. The treatment or condition label, as the study defines it: meningococcal conjugate vaccine given as trial control. The vaccinee samples were drawn from two UK trials, COV001 and COV002, one of which was a single-blind randomized controlled phase 2/3 trial testing AZD1222 (ChAdOx1 nCoV-19) in healthy adults. For TCRbeta chain sequencing, PBMC samples were collected from trial participants at day 0 and at day 28 after the second dose. Points the paper makes about the study in general: Nearly half of unique spike-specific TCRs reportedly recognized epitopes outside regions mutated in the B.1.351 and B.1.1.7 variants. The vaccine-associated CD4 TCRs covered the entire spike protein, and the dominant responses fell in regions 160-218 and 743-854. The 56-69-year group was small, and its depth increase did not reach significance, likely because of low power. No day 14 peak-response samples were available, so repertoires were characterized only after the peak T cell response. Conclusions about previously exposed vaccinees are limited because only six or seven AZD1222 recipients were SARS-CoV-2 seropositive at baseline. Spike-specific TCR breadth and depth rose significantly after two AZD1222 doses compared with day 0 and with MenACWY recipients. Most participants were white British and females outnumbered males, and the authors suggested that clonal diversity may have been underestimated.

The CDR3 regions of human TCRbeta chains were analyzed by immunosequencing. Processing in the source paper ran as follows. Repertoire TCRs were checked for matches against a reference library of SARS-CoV-2-specific TCRs that had been generated using the MIRA antigen-specificity platform. Breadth was defined as the fraction of unique TCRs that were SARS-CoV-2-associated, and depth was defined as the fraction of total T cells that were SARS-CoV-2-associated. Each spike-specific TCR was assigned to its reactive spike region and to a CD4 or CD8 class using the MIRA data. Log10-transformed breadth and depth values were compared by one-way ANOVA with Sidak's multiple comparisons tests. This immuneACCESS table, as held by TCRdb, lists in-frame sequences with V and J called but not all clones. Of the missing ones, under half trace to an unresolved V gene in checked studies; the others have no known cause. V, J and clone size are those of that table, while D and trimming were read from the DNA. The sample has around 100,000 clones on record, 87% of them singletons. The ten largest clones represent roughly 4.2% of the sample.

As regards this clone: What antigen it recognizes has not been identified. Nothing much larger sits one base from this clone, and base qualities are not available.

The V gene is TRBV4-2 and the J gene is TRBJ2-1, with 12 bases in between that match TRBD2. The input for sequencing was peripheral blood, taken on day 0 of MenACWY control vaccination. The receptor was isolated from an adult in good health. In nucleotides, the sequence is TGTGCCAGCGGATATTCTAGCGGGGGGGCGGATGAGCAGTTCTTC. It specifies CASGYSSGGADEQFF.